A single sample gave rise to the 7 T cell receptor beta chains below, sequenced in a study of blood T cell repertoires in COVID-19. Data came from immunoSEQ multiplex PCR; TCRdb stores just in-frame clones and leaves some out. The sample consists of about 180,000 clones, roughly 85% of them appearing once. The source material was peripheral blood. These receptors came from a man over 45 with active or convalescent COVID-19.

The V call is TRBV3-1 (or the pseudogene TRBV3-2), the J call TRBJ1-1, with D possibly matching TRBD1 (6 bases). The length of the CDR3 is 14 residues. Germline assignment: CDR1 LGHDT and CDR2 YNNKEL (reference sequence). V was pared by 3 bases and J by 6 bases, with 14 bases between. The CDR3 loop is CASSQGHSGAEAFF. CDR3 bases: TGTGCCAGCAGCCAGGGACACAGCGGCGCTGAAGCTTTCTTT.

V gene TRBV6-6 combines with J gene TRBJ1-2, with D unresolved. Germline V gene data show CDR1 as MNHNY and CDR2 as SVGAGI (reference sequence). The CDR3 loop spans 15 amino acids. V gave up 2 bases and J gave up 0 bases, with 10 bases separating them. CDR3 sequence reads: CASSYTTTTNYGYTF. The CDR3 region has the DNA TGTGCCAGCAGTTACACAACAACTACTAACTATGGCTACACCTTC.

This sequence joins TRBV18 and TRBJ1-4; a possible D gene is TRBD1 (5 bases). V lost 5 bases, J lost 8 bases, and 12 bases lay in between. The CDR3 covers 13 residues. Germline values: CDR1 KGHSH, CDR2 LQKENI. CDR3 region: CASSDRGGEKLFF. CDR3 coding DNA: TGTGCCAGCTCAGACAGAGGAGGGGAAAAACTGTTTTTT. The complete variable domain, with remaining parts taken from reference TRBV18 and TRBJ1-4, reads NAGVMQNPRHLVRRRGQEARLRCSPMKGHSHVYWYRQLPEEGLKFMVYLQKENIIDESGMPKERFSAEFPKEGPSILRIQQVVRGDSAAYFCASSDRGGEKLFFGSGTQLSVL.

V gene TRBV19 combines with J gene TRBJ2-3, with a possible D match to TRBD2 (5 bases). Germline CDR1 reads LNHDA; CDR2 reads SQIVND (reference sequence). The V end lost 7 bases, the J end lost 1 base, and 21 bases lay between the germline ends. The CDR3 is 17 residues long. DNA for the CDR3: TGTGCCAGTACCATGAGCTTAGGCGTGGAGGGCACAGATACGCAGTATTTT. As protein: CASTMSLGVEGTDTQYF.

The chain employs TRBV5-6 and TRBJ2-5; D may be TRBD2 (6 bases). The CDR3 has 13 amino acids. Germline CDR1 and CDR2: SGHDT and YYEEEE. V gave up 4 bases and J gave up 5 bases, with 12 bases separating them. The CDR3 sequence is CASSAGLGETQYF. CDR3 sequence (DNA): TGTGCCAGCAGCGCGGGACTGGGGGAGACCCAGTACTTC.

This chain uses TRBV7-9 with TRBJ1-4; the D gene is possibly TRBD1 (6 bases). This CDR3 contains 15 residues. Germline V gives CDR1 SEHNR, CDR2 FQNEAQ (reference sequence). V was trimmed by 0 bases and J by 8 bases, leaving 13 bases between them. CDR3: CASSLALGGREKLFF. The CDR3 DNA reads as TGTGCCAGCAGCTTAGCGCTGGGGGGGCGCGAAAAACTGTTTTTT.

The chain employs TRBV30 and TRBJ1-2, with a possible D match to TRBD1 (5 bases). Trimming removed 0 bases from V and 5 bases from J, with 16 bases in between. This CDR3 has 15 residues. CDR1 and CDR2 (germline): GTSNPN, SVGIG (reference sequence). CDR3 sequence (DNA): TGTGCCTGGAGTGTACTTTCAGGGCGGGAGTATGGCTACACCTTC. Translation gives CAWSVLSGREYGYTF.